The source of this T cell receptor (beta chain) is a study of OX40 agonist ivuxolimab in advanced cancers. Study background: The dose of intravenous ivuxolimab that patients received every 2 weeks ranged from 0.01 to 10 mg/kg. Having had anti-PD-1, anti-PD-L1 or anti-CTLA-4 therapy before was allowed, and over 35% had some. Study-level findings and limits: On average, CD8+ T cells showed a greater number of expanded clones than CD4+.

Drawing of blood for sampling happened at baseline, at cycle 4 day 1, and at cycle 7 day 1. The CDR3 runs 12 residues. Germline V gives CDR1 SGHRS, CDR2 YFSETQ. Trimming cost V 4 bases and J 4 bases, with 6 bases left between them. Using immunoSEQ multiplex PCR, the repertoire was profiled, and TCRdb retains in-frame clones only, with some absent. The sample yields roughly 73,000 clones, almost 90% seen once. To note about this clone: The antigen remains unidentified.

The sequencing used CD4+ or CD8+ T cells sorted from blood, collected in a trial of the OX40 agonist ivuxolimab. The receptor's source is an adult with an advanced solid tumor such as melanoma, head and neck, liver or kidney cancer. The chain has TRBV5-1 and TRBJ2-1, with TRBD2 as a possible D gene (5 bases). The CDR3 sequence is CASSGLYNEQFF. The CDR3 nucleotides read TGCGCCAGCAGCGGACTGTACAATGAGCAGTTCTTC.